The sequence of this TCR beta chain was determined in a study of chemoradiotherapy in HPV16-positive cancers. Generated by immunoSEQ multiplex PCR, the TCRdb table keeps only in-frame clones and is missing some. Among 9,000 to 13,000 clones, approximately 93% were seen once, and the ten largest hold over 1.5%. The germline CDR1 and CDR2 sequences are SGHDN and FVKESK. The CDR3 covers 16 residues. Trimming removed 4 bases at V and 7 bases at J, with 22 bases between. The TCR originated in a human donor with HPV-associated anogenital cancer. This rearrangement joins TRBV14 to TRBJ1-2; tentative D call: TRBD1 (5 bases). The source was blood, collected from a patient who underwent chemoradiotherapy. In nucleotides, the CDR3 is TGTGCCAGCAGCCGCGGAGGAGGTCCAGGGACGTCTGGCTACACCTTC. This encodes CASSRGGGPGTSGYTF.